Below are 15 T cell receptor beta chains sequenced from a single sample in a study of cytomegalovirus exposure and HLA in healthy donors. Both 60 Vbeta primers and 13 Jbeta primers went into the PCR. Profiling relied on immunoSEQ multiplex PCR, and the TCRdb table lists in-frame clones only, not all of them. This sample has about 130,000 clones, with 70% to 75% found just once. Material: PBMCs. Every receptor here comes from a male donor in good health and CMV-seronegative.

The J gene is TRBJ2-2, the V gene TRBV7-3, with TRBD1 identical over 7 bases. V shed 5 bases and J 4 bases; nucleotides not matched to a gene: 10. This CDR3 comprises 16 residues. From germline, CDR1 is SGHTA and CDR2 FQGTGA. The CDR3 here is CASSQDRMWGTGELFF. The CDR3 DNA is TGTGCCAGCAGCCAGGACAGGATGTGGGGCACCGGGGAGCTGTTTTTT.

This clone was counted a few times. CDR3 in amino acids: CASSQEFGNYEQYF. The CDR3 DNA reads TGTGCCAGCAGCCAAGAATTCGGGAATTACGAGCAGTACTTC. This rearrangement joins TRBV4-2 to TRBJ2-7; perhaps TRBD2 as D (5 bases). The CDR3 has 14 residues. V was shortened by 0 bases and J by 4 bases, with 10 bases between the two germline ends. CDR1 is LGHNA and CDR2 is YNFKEQ in the germline V gene.

This clone has a handful of counts. This chain links TRBV6-1 with TRBJ1-2; D ambiguous. There are 14 residues in the CDR3. Germline V gives CDR1 MNHNS, CDR2 SASEGT. The V gene lost 4 bases and the J gene lost 4 bases, with 13 bases spanning the gap. The CDR3 DNA follows: TGTGCCAGCAGTGCCCTACTGATACCCTATGGCTACACCTTC. Its translation is CASSALLIPYGYTF.

This sequence joins TRBV19 and TRBJ2-7; maybe TRBD1 (6 bases). The germline V and J ends were trimmed by 7 bases and 7 bases, with 11 bases remaining between them. Germline CDR1 LNHDA, CDR2 SQIVND (reference sequence). This CDR3 is built from 11 residues. The CDR3 is CASKGDVEQYF. CDR3 nucleotides: TGTGCCAGTAAGGGGGACGTGGAGCAGTACTTC. Full variable domain (missing parts from reference TRBV19 and TRBJ2-7): DGGITQSPKYLFRKEGQNVTLSCEQNLNHDAMYWYRQDPGQGLRLIYYSQIVNDFQKGDIAEGYSVSREKKESFPLTVTSAQKNPTAFYLCASKGDVEQYFGPGTRLTVT.

The rearrangement uses TRBV5-5 and TRBJ2-3; perhaps TRBD2 as D (6 bases). In germline, CDR1 is SGHKS, CDR2 YYEKEE (reference sequence). The V gene lost 5 bases and the J gene lost 4 bases, with 14 bases spanning the gap. The CDR3 totals 14 residues. The CDR3 DNA reads as TGTGCCAGCAGTAAATACGGGAGCGCAGATACGCAGTATTTT. This translates into CASSKYGSADTQYF.

The V call is TRBV5-1, the J call TRBJ2-3; D ambiguous. The V and J ends lost 0 bases and 5 bases respectively, with 4 bases between them. Germline V gene sequence: CDR1 SGHRS, CDR2 YFSETQ. The CDR3 covers 12 residues. Written as DNA, the CDR3 is TGCGCCAGCAGCTTGGGACTAGATACGCAGTATTTT. It yields the protein CASSLGLDTQYF.

Only a few counts were recorded for this clone. The chain employs TRBV2 and TRBJ1-2; 8 bases map to TRBD1. Per germline, CDR1 SNHLY and CDR2 FYNNEI. Germline trimming cut 2 bases from V and 5 bases from J; bases unmatched to any gene: 7. There are 15 residues in the CDR3. The CDR3 loop is CASSESATGAYGYTF. The CDR3 DNA reads as TGTGCCAGCAGTGAAAGTGCGACAGGGGCATATGGCTACACCTTC.

The chain uses TRBV5-1 and TRBJ2-1, with TRBD2 identical over 7 bases. The V and J ends lost 4 bases and 7 bases, in that order; junction bases with no gene match: 17. CDR1 and CDR2 from the germline V gene are SGHRS and YFSETQ. This CDR3 spans 17 amino acids. The CDR3 DNA sequence: TGCGCCAGCAGCCCGGAGTTCGGGCGGGAGATAGTGAATGAGCAGTTCTTC. The encoded protein is CASSPEFGREIVNEQFF.

The chain links TRBV15 to TRBJ2-2; D unclear. The CDR3 sequence is 13 residues long. Trimming cost V 0 bases and J 7 bases, with 6 bases left between them. CDR1 and CDR2 (germline): LNHNV, YYDKDF (reference sequence). CDR3 sequence reads: CATSRDLVGELFF. CDR3 in DNA: TGTGCCACCAGCAGAGATCTAGTCGGGGAGCTGTTTTTT.

This clone appeared a few times. The V gene is TRBV11-2, the J gene TRBJ1-2; D call uncertain. Trimming left V 1 base short and J 13 bases short, with 19 bases between. Germline loops: CDR1 SGHAT, CDR2 FQNNGV. CDR3 length: 14 amino acids. In nucleotides, the CDR3 is TGTGCCAGCAGCTTAGTTTCAGCAACGGCGAGGATCACCTTC. Its translation: CASSLVSATARITF.

The V call is TRBV27, the J call TRBJ2-1; D not certain. Germline CDR1 and CDR2: MNHEY and SMNVEV (reference sequence). V shed 1 base and J shed 4 bases, with 5 bases lying between them. This CDR3 is built from 13 residues. The CDR3 region is CASSLFAYNEQFF. The CDR3 DNA reads TGTGCCAGCAGTTTATTTGCGTACAATGAGCAGTTCTTC.

This rearrangement joins TRBV7-2 to TRBJ2-1; D is possibly TRBD1 (5 bases). Germline V lookup: CDR1 SGHTA, CDR2 FQGNSA. The CDR3 extends over 12 amino acids. V was trimmed by 2 bases and J by 7 bases, leaving 6 bases between them. In DNA, the CDR3 is TGTGCCAGCAGCTTAAGACAGAATGAGCAGTTCTTC. This translates into CASSLRQNEQFF.

The sample holds one count of this clone. The chain carries TRBV28 and TRBJ1-2, with D possibly TRBD1 on 5 matching bases. The V and J ends lost 6 bases and 8 bases respectively, with 19 bases between them. The germline V gene has CDR1 MDHEN and CDR2 SYDVKM. CDR3 length: 14 amino acids. The CDR3 DNA sequence: TGTGCCAGCAGCAACCCTAACAGGTATCGCGGCTACACCTTC. It translates to CASSNPNRYRGYTF.

The chain recombines TRBV28 with TRBJ1-5, with TRBD1 identical over 12 bases. Germline V CDR1 and CDR2: MDHEN, SYDVKM. V was pared by 8 bases and J by 6 bases, with 5 bases of the junction left unmatched. The CDR3 totals 14 residues. The CDR3: CASSGTGGIQPQHF. CDR3 in DNA: TGTGCCAGCTCCGGGACAGGGGGCATTCAGCCCCAGCATTTT.

The V gene is TRBV30, the J gene TRBJ2-7; possible D gene TRBD2, 5 bases. Germline-derived CDR1 and CDR2 are GTSNPN and SVGIG (reference sequence). This CDR3 is 12 amino acids long. Trimming left V 3 bases short and J 3 bases short, with 9 bases between. The CDR3 DNA reads as TGTGCCTGGAGGGCCGGGGACTACGAGCAGTACTTC. Its protein product is CAWRAGDYEQYF.